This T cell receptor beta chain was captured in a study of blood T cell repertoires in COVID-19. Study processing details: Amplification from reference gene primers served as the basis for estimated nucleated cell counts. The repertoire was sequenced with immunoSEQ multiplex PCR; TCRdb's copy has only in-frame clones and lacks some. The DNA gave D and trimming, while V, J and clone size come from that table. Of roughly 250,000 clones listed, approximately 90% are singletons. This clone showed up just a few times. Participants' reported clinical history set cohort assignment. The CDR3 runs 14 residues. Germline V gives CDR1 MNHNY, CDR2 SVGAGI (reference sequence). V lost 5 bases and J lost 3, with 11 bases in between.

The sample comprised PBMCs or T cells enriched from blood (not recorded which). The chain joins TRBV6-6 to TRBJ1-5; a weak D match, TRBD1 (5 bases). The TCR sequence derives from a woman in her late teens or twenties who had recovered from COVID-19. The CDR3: CASSIRQFNQPQHF. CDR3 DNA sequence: TGTGCCAGCAGTATCAGACAGTTCAATCAGCCCCAGCATTTT.